These 8 T cell receptor beta chains were all obtained from the same sample, sequenced in a study of OX40 agonist ivuxolimab in advanced cancers. Sequencing was performed with immunoSEQ multiplex PCR; in TCRdb, only in-frame clones are kept and a portion is missing. The sample holds about 59,000 clones, 84% seen once. The sequences come from CD4+ or CD8+ T cells sorted from blood, collected in a trial of the OX40 agonist ivuxolimab. These TCRs come from an adult with an advanced solid tumor such as melanoma, head and neck, liver or kidney cancer.

The chain is built from TRBV10-3 and TRBJ2-3, with D perhaps TRBD1 (6 bases). Looked up from germline, CDR1 is ENHRY and CDR2 is SYGVKD. V dropped 0 bases and J dropped 6 bases, with 10 bases sitting between them. The CDR3 totals 14 residues. The CDR3 DNA is TGTGCCATCAGTGAGTCGGGGCAGGGGGATACGCAGTATTTT. Residues: CAISESGQGDTQYF.

As DNA, the CDR3 is TGTGCCACCAGCAGAGCCCTGGGGGCACCGAACACTGAAGCTTTCTTT. This sequence encodes CATSRALGAPNTEAFF. This rearrangement joins TRBV15 to TRBJ1-1; TRBD1 might be the D (6 bases). The V and J ends lost 1 base and 1 base respectively, with 13 bases between them. The CDR3 spans 16 residues. In germline, CDR1 is LNHNV, CDR2 YYDKDF (reference sequence).

CDR3 coding DNA: TGCGCCAGCAGCATAGACAGGGGGCAAGATGAAAAACTGTTTTTT. Its protein is CASSIDRGQDEKLFF. The chain recombines TRBV5-1 with TRBJ1-4, with 10 positions matching TRBD1. The ends lost 4 bases at V and 6 bases at J; junction bases unmatched: 6. The CDR3 sequence is 15 residues long. CDR1 is SGHRS and CDR2 is YFSETQ in the germline V gene.

The V and J genes are TRBV2 and TRBJ2-3; TRBD1 aligns across 7 bases. With V trimmed by 10 bases and J by 0 bases, 7 bases remained unmatched. In germline, CDR1 is SNHLY, CDR2 FYNNEI. CDR3 length: 14 amino acids. CDR3 amino acids: CAIPRDSSTDTQYF. The CDR3 bases are TGTGCCATCCCCCGGGACAGCAGCACAGATACGCAGTATTTT.

This chain uses TRBV14 with TRBJ1-1; 8 nucleotides match TRBD1. Germline V lookup: CDR1 SGHDN, CDR2 FVKESK. The V segment lost 0 bases and the J segment 0 bases; nucleotides outside the gene matches: 3. This CDR3 has 16 residues. In DNA, the CDR3 is TGTGCCAGCAGCCAAGACACAGGGGGTATGAACACTGAAGCTTTCTTT. It encodes CASSQDTGGMNTEAFF. The whole variable domain, remainder taken from reference TRBV14 and TRBJ1-1, is EAGVTQFPSHSVIEKGQTVTLRCDPISGHDNLYWYRRVMGKEIKFLLHFVKESKQDESGMPNNRFLAERTGGTYSTLKVQPAELEDSGVYFCASSQDTGGMNTEAFFGQGTRLTVV.

This clone has only one observation. The chain employs TRBV5-1 and TRBJ2-7; no firm D call. Trimming cost V 4 bases and J 4 bases, with 12 bases left between them. The CDR3 length is 13 residues. CDR1 and CDR2 from the germline V gene are SGHRS and YFSETQ. The CDR3 DNA is TGCGCCAGCAGCCATACGCGGAATTACGAGCAGTACTTC. Protein sequence: CASSHTRNYEQYF.

This rearrangement joins TRBV6-5 to TRBJ1-5; 10 bases line up with TRBD1. Per the germline V gene, CDR1 is MNHEY and CDR2 is SVGAGI. The CDR3 has 15 residues. The trim removed 6 bases at V and 1 base at J, leaving 3 bases unmatched. The CDR3 DNA sequence: TGTGCCAGCAGCCCGGACAGGGGGAGCAATCAGCCCCAGCATTTT. Amino acids: CASSPDRGSNQPQHF.

This clone was detected a few times. The chain carries TRBV7-1 and TRBJ2-1; weak D call: TRBD2 (5 bases). TRBV7-1 is annotated as an ORF whose role is uncertain. V was clipped by 4 bases and J by 6 bases, with 13 bases between them. There are 14 residues in the CDR3. This chain's CDR3 is CASSLGGEGNEQFF. DNA of the CDR3: TGTGCCAGCAGCTTAGGAGGAGAAGGCAATGAGCAGTTCTTC.